This TCR beta chain was recorded in a study of T cell changes during pregnancy in multiple sclerosis (dated by TCRdb to between 2019 and 2020). About the full investigation: The study looked at changes in the T cell repertoire across pregnancy in women with multiple sclerosis.

The library relied on the immunoSEQ multiplex PCR assay. What TCRdb holds here is the immuneACCESS table cut down to in-frame rearrangements. Part of the clones is not present; checked against another copy, under half of the missing clones reflect an unresolved V gene, and the others are unexplained. Within this sample are approximately 74,000 clones, with less than 90% of them counted one time only. The ten top clones hold less than 4% of the sample. A word on this clone: Its binding antigen is unknown. No much larger clone exists at a distance of one base, and base qualities are not known.

Inclusive of the bounding cysteine and phenylalanine, the CDR3 is 13 residues long. Only the CDR3 DNA stays, 39 bases, in frame from base 1. Relative to germline, V is 7 bases shorter and J is 8 bases shorter, with 17 bases between their ends. The germline V gene yields MNHEY for CDR1 and SVGAGI for CDR2. The material sequenced was peripheral blood, taken before pregnancy. The receptor's source is a female donor with multiple sclerosis, enrolled in a pregnancy study. This sequence uses TRBV6-5 and TRBJ1-2; TRBD1 is perhaps the D gene, given 6 matching bases. The CDR3 is CASMVRGARGYTF. The nucleotides are TGTGCCAGCATGGTCCGGGGGGCGCGCGGCTACACCTTC.